These 18 T cell receptor beta chains came from one sample sequenced in a study of T cell responses to AZD1222 COVID-19 vaccine (TCRdb year 2021). Receptor amplification or capture employed the immunoSEQ multiplex PCR assay. This immuneACCESS table, as held by TCRdb, lists in-frame sequences with V and J called but not all clones. Of the missing ones, under half trace to an unresolved V gene in checked studies; the others have no known cause. For this sample the table gives 120,000 to 150,000 clones, of which about 90% were detected only once. The ten top clones hold 7.5% of the sample. The sample's time point label, in plain terms: about 28 days (+/-7) after the second vaccine dose. Taken with the paper, the label for treatment or condition translates to: meningococcal conjugate vaccine given as trial control. Sample: peripheral blood, taken 28 days after the second dose of the MenACWY control vaccine. These receptors were obtained from an adult who received the MenACWY meningococcal vaccine as a control.

The gene calls are TRBV19 and TRBJ2-3, with D unclear. Germline V lookup: CDR1 LNHDA, CDR2 SQIVND (reference sequence). Trimming left V 3 bases short and J 0 bases short, with 10 bases between. The CDR3 consists of 15 residues. The CDR3 reads CASSISTTSTDTQYF. The CDR3 region has the DNA TGTGCCAGTAGTATTAGTACCACTAGCACAGATACGCAGTATTTT.

This clone was seen only once. This chain links TRBV4-1 with TRBJ2-7, with 15 bases lining up with TRBD2. V shed 8 bases, J shed 6 bases, and the junction held 2 bases outside the gene matches. CDR1 and CDR2 (germline): MGHRA, YSYEKL. CDR3 size: 13 residues. This CDR3 is CASGLAGGPEQYF. Written as DNA, the CDR3 is TGCGCCAGCGGACTAGCGGGAGGGCCCGAGCAGTACTTC.

The gene calls are TRBV18 and TRBJ2-2; D possibly corresponds to TRBD2 (7 bases). The CDR3 spans 16 residues. The V gene's germline CDR1 is KGHSH and CDR2 LQKENI. Trimming shortened V by 1 base and J by 1 base, and 10 bases separated the two germline ends. The chain's CDR3 is CASSPLGGRNTGELFF. The CDR3, as DNA: TGTGCCAGCTCACCACTCGGGGGGCGGAACACCGGGGAGCTGTTTTTT.

The chain is built from TRBV21-1 and TRBJ2-7; the table gives TRBD2 as D, unverified against the DNA. TRBV21-1 is flagged as a pseudogene. The CDR3 has 14 residues. CDR3 nucleotide sequence: TGTGCCAGCAGCAATTTTGGTAGGAGATACGAGCAGTACTTC. This gives the protein CASSNFGRRYEQYF.

This rearrangement joins TRBV11-2 to TRBJ2-5; D is unresolved. The germline V gene encodes CDR1 SGHAT and CDR2 FQNNGV. The CDR3 contains 13 residues. The V gene lost 1 base and the J gene lost 2 bases, with 5 bases spanning the gap. This chain's CDR3 is CASSLGRQETQYF. DNA of the CDR3: TGTGCCAGCAGCTTAGGACGTCAAGAGACCCAGTACTTC. Full variable domain (missing parts from reference TRBV11-2 and TRBJ2-5): EAGVAQSPRYKIIEKRQSVAFWCNPISGHATLYWYQQILGQGPKLLIQFQNNGVVDDSQLPKDRFSAERLKGVDSTLKIQPAKLEDSAVYLCASSLGRQETQYFGPGTRLLVL.

This clone was detected once. The chain joins TRBV7-2 to TRBJ1-2; 7 positions agree with TRBD1. The CDR3 has 14 amino acids. Germline V lookup: CDR1 SGHTA, CDR2 FQGNSA. V gave up 5 bases and J gave up 7 bases; unmatched junction bases: 10. The chain's CDR3 is CASSEYKGASGYTF. CDR3 DNA: TGTGCCAGCAGCGAATATAAGGGGGCAAGTGGCTACACCTTC.

This chain links TRBV5-1 with TRBJ2-3; unclear D gene. The V gene's germline CDR1 is SGHRS and CDR2 YFSETQ. V was clipped by 6 bases and J by 1 base, with 15 bases between them. The CDR3 has 15 residues. The CDR3 region has the DNA TGCGCCAGCAAGGGTCGGGCGGACCGCACAGATACGCAGTATTTT. Translation: CASKGRADRTDTQYF.

The chain has TRBV3-1 (or the pseudogene TRBV3-2) and TRBJ1-1; D might be TRBD1 (6 bases). Trimming removed 6 bases at V and 7 bases at J, with 15 bases between. Germline V gene data show CDR1 as LGHDT and CDR2 as YNNKEL (reference sequence). CDR3 size: 13 residues. The CDR3 DNA is TGTGCCAGCAGGGAACAGGGTTGGAGTGAAGCTTTCTTT. It yields the protein CASREQGWSEAFF.

The chain combines TRBV15 with TRBJ1-2; no reliable D call. There are 16 residues in the CDR3. CDR1 LNHNV and CDR2 YYDKDF come from the germline V gene (reference sequence). The germline V and J ends were trimmed by 0 bases and 5 bases, with 16 bases remaining between them. CDR3 bases: TGTGCCACCAGCAGAGAGAACGGAGGAACACCGTATGGCTACACCTTC. Residues: CATSRENGGTPYGYTF.

V usage is TRBV5-4 and J usage is TRBJ2-1; D gene ambiguous. This CDR3 region has 13 residues. V shed 3 bases and J shed 4 bases, with 8 bases lying between them. Germline V gene lookup returns CDR1 SGHNT and CDR2 YYREEE (reference sequence). The CDR3 coding sequence is TGTGCCAGCAGCTCTGAATATTACAATGAGCAGTTCTTC. Its translation is CASSSEYYNEQFF.

This chain links TRBV7-2 with TRBJ2-3, with a tentative D call TRBD2 (6 bases). The germline V gene has CDR1 SGHTA and CDR2 FQGNSA. The CDR3 consists of 15 residues. The V end lost 1 base, the J end lost 1 base, and 9 bases lay between the germline ends. For the CDR3, the DNA is TGTGCCAGCAGCTTAGTGGCTAGCGGCACAGATACGCAGTATTTT. Residues: CASSLVASGTDTQYF.

This rearrangement joins TRBV28 to TRBJ1-2; D might be TRBD1 (6 bases). This CDR3 has 14 amino acids. V was shortened by 4 bases and J by 8 bases, with 17 bases between the two germline ends. CDR1 is MDHEN, CDR2 SYDVKM, per germline. The CDR3 reads CASSSPPTGNGYTF. The CDR3 DNA reads as TGTGCCAGCAGTTCCCCCCCGACAGGCAACGGCTACACCTTC.

The gene calls are TRBV4-3 and TRBJ1-6, with TRBD1 as a possible D gene (5 bases). This CDR3 spans 16 amino acids. Germline lookup yields CDR1 LGHNA and CDR2 YSLEER. Trimming removed 1 base from V and 6 bases from J, with 13 bases in between. For the CDR3, the DNA is TGCGCCAGCAGCCAAGGGGATTCCGGGGGTAATTCACCCCTCCACTTT. The encoded protein is CASSQGDSGGNSPLHF.

The V and J genes are TRBV28 and TRBJ1-5; D gene ambiguous. Germline loops: CDR1 MDHEN, CDR2 SYDVKM. V gave up 8 bases and J gave up 5 bases, with 4 bases separating them. The CDR3 loop spans 10 amino acids. CDR3 protein: CASGYQPQHF. The CDR3 nucleotides are TGTGCCAGCGGGTATCAGCCCCAGCATTTT.

The rearrangement joins TRBV7-8 to TRBJ1-6; the match to TRBD1 covers 7 bases. CDR3 length: 18 amino acids. The J segment lost 0 bases and the V segment lost 4 bases, leaving 9 bases of the junction unmatched. Germline CDR1 and CDR2: SGHVS and FQNEAQ. The CDR3 loop is CASSSVSGGSSYNSPLHF. The CDR3 DNA is TGTGCCAGCAGCTCGGTATCAGGGGGGAGCTCCTATAATTCACCCCTCCACTTT.

The rearrangement uses TRBV5-1 and TRBJ1-1; 8 nucleotides agree with TRBD1. The CDR3 sequence is 16 residues long. With 6 bases clipped from V and 0 bases from J, the junction kept 10 bases outside the gene matches. Per the germline V gene, CDR1 is SGHRS and CDR2 is YFSETQ. Here the CDR3 reads CASTPGPGGLNTEAFF. Here the CDR3 DNA reads TGCGCCAGCACCCCCGGGCCAGGGGGCCTGAACACTGAAGCTTTCTTT.

The chain carries TRBV29-1 and TRBJ2-1, with 8 bases fitting TRBD2. The J segment lost 3 bases and the V segment lost 4 bases, leaving 5 bases of the junction unmatched. The CDR3 runs to 14 residues. Germline loops: CDR1 SQVTM, CDR2 ANQGSEA. CDR3 sequence (DNA): TGCAGCGTTGTGGGACTAGATGTCTACAATGAGCAGTTCTTC. Its translation is CSVVGLDVYNEQFF.

The rearrangement uses TRBV6-2 or TRBV6-3 and TRBJ1-2; no reliable D call. Deletions cut 7 bases from V and 6 bases from J, with 24 bases between. Per the germline V gene, CDR1 is MNHEY and CDR2 is SVGEGT. The CDR3 length is 16 residues. The chain's CDR3 is CASTPIRPTLLDGYTF. The CDR3 DNA reads TGTGCCAGCACCCCAATTCGACCTACCCTACTGGATGGCTACACCTTC.